These T cell receptor beta chains were read from a single sample in a study of shared clonotypes between healthy human individuals. Clones were read by immunoSEQ multiplex PCR, and TCRdb kept only the in-frame ones, dropping some. The sample holds about 690,000 clones, roughly 87% seen once. Material: memory CD8+ T cells from PBMCs. Source of these receptors: a man younger than 30 in good health. Some clones in this sample may be carry-over from other donors' samples. Each CDR3 is given with its conserved first and last residue. A D gene is named only where the DNA matches it firmly. Not all rows give a size; the values are once, few, many and, for expanded clones, a class.

V gene,D gene,clone size,J gene,CDR3 length,CDR3 DNA,CDR3 protein
TRBV9,TRBD2,.,TRBJ2-1,15,TGTGCCAGCAGCGTTAGCGGGAGGGCCGGGAATGAGCAGTTCTTC,CASSVSGRAGNEQFF
TRBV7-2,TRBD1,once,TRBJ1-4,16,TGTGCCAGCAGCTTGGGGCTACAGGGGGCTTATGAAAAACTGTTTTTT,CASSLGLQGAYEKLFF
TRBV7-8,.,.,TRBJ2-4,13,TGTGCCAGCAGCCGAGGGACGTCTGACATTCAGTACTTC,CASSRGTSDIQYF
TRBV11-2,.,.,TRBJ1-1,16,TGTGCCAGCGGGCCTAGACCCGGGGGGGCGGACACTGAAGCTTTCTTT,CASGPRPGGADTEAFF
TRBV7-2,.,.,TRBJ2-3,16,TGTGCCAGCAGCTTTCTCTTACCCGGGACCACAGATACGCAGTATTTT,CASSFLLPGTTDTQYF
TRBV20-1,TRBD1,.,TRBJ2-1,11,TGCAGTGGGGACAGATACAATGAGCAGTTCTTC,CSGDRYNEQFF
TRBV11-2,.,few,TRBJ1-1,14,TGTGCCAGCAGCTTATGGCCGGGGAACACTGAAGCTTTCTTT,CASSLWPGNTEAFF
TRBV27,.,.,TRBJ2-4,17,TGTGCCAGCAGGACTCTCGGGGTGTCATTAGCCAAAAACATTCAGTACTTC,CASRTLGVSLAKNIQYF
TRBV5-1,.,.,TRBJ1-1,16,TGCGCCAGCAGCGGAGGGCCAGGGCTTGCGGACACTGAAGCTTTCTTT,CASSGGPGLADTEAFF
TRBV13,.,.,TRBJ2-5,14,TGTGCCAGCAGCCTACAGCGGTCCCAAGAGACCCAGTACTTC,CASSLQRSQETQYF
TRBV5-1,.,.,TRBJ1-1,15,TGCGCCAGCAGCTTGGCGGGGAAAGAGAACACTGAAGCTTTCTTT,CASSLAGKENTEAFF
TRBV28,TRBD1,once,TRBJ1-2,13,TGTGCCAGCAGTTCGACAGGGTGGCGTGGCTACACCTTC,CASSSTGWRGYTF
TRBV5-4,TRBD1,.,TRBJ2-5,14,TGTGCCAGCAGCTTCGGACAGGCCAAAGAGACCCAGTACTTC,CASSFGQAKETQYF
TRBV5-1,.,once,TRBJ2-7,15,TGCGCCAGCAGCACCGATTGGAGTAGAGCCTACGAGCAGTACTTC,CASSTDWSRAYEQYF
TRBV5-1,.,.,TRBJ2-7,12,TGCGCCAGCAGCGTATCCCGAGACGAGCAGTACTTC,CASSVSRDEQYF
TRBV28,TRBD2,.,TRBJ2-1,16,TGTGCCACCTCAGAAGTGGCTAGCGGGATCTACAATGAGCAGTTCTTC,CATSEVASGIYNEQFF
TRBV4-2,.,.,TRBJ1-5,14,TGTGCCAGCAGCTGGTGGGGACCCAATCAGCCCCAGCATTTT,CASSWWGPNQPQHF
TRBV7-9,.,.,TRBJ1-4,15,TGTGCCAGCAGCACCTCACAGGCGACTAATGAAAAACTGTTTTTT,CASSTSQATNEKLFF
TRBV7-6,.,.,TRBJ1-1,13,TGTGCCAGCAGCTTAGAGGCGAACACTGAAGCTTTCTTT,CASSLEANTEAFF
TRBV27,.,.,TRBJ2-7,13,TGTGCCAGCAGTTTTAGCAGGGGCTACGAGCAGTACTTC,CASSFSRGYEQYF
TRBV10-1,.,.,TRBJ1-1,15,TGCGCCAGCAGTGAAGGTCGTCGTTTGAACACTGAAGCTTTCTTT,CASSEGRRLNTEAFF
TRBV9,TRBD1,many,TRBJ1-3,15,TGTGCCAGCAGCGCCCCCGGGACAGGGACCCACACCATATATTTT,CASSAPGTGTHTIYF
TRBV4-1,.,.,TRBJ1-1,14,TGCGCCAGCAGCCCCCTAGGGGGGGTTCTTGAAGCTTTCTTT,CASSPLGGVLEAFF
TRBV9,.,.,TRBJ1-5,15,TGTGCCAGCAGCGTAGCTTGGGAGGCGAATCAGCCCCAGCATTTT,CASSVAWEANQPQHF
TRBV2,.,.,TRBJ1-3,17,TGTGCCAGCAGTGATCTATCCCGGGACCCGAAGGGAAACACCATATATTTT,CASSDLSRDPKGNTIYF
TRBV28,TRBD2,once,TRBJ2-7,15,TGTGCCAGCACCGCCGGGGCGGGGAGGGTCCACGAGCAGTACTTC,CASTAGAGRVHEQYF
TRBV4-1,.,.,TRBJ1-1,14,TGCGCCAGCAGCCAAGAAGTACGGGGGACTGAAGCTTTCTTT,CASSQEVRGTEAFF
TRBV6-6,.,.,TRBJ2-7,15,TGTGCCAGCAGTTACGGGGGACCCAAGCTCGCCGAGCAGTACTTC,CASSYGGPKLAEQYF
TRBV7-9,.,.,TRBJ1-2,12,TGTGCCAGCAGCTTAGGGGGGGACCTCTACACCTTC,CASSLGGDLYTF
TRBV2,.,.,TRBJ2-7,12,TGTGCCAGTATGACAGAGACCTACGAGCAGTACTTC,CASMTETYEQYF
TRBV4-3,.,.,TRBJ2-5,15,TGCGCCAGCAGCCCCGACACCTCAGTCCAAGAGACCCAGTACTTC,CASSPDTSVQETQYF
TRBV27,.,.,TRBJ2-7,13,TGTGCCAGCAGTTTATTTTCGTCTTACGAGCAGTACTTC,CASSLFSSYEQYF
TRBV30,.,once,TRBJ2-5,13,TGTGCCTGGAGTCAGGGGCAGGAAGAGACCCAGTACTTC,CAWSQGQEETQYF
TRBV2,TRBD2,.,TRBJ2-7,16,TGTGCCGGTGGACTAGCGGGAGGGGATGGCTCCTACGAGCAGTACTTC,CAGGLAGGDGSYEQYF
TRBV4-3,.,once,TRBJ2-3,16,TGCGCCAGCAGCGACACAGGAGACTCTAGCACAGATACGCAGTATTTT,CASSDTGDSSTDTQYF
TRBV11-2,.,.,TRBJ2-1,12,TGTGCCAGCAGGGGGGCGGACAATGAGCAGTTCTTC,CASRGADNEQFF
TRBV27,.,once,TRBJ2-7,13,TGTGCCAGCAGACCCTTGGGGCTCTACGAGCAGTACTTC,CASRPLGLYEQYF
TRBV7-6,TRBD2,.,TRBJ2-1,16,TGTGCCAGCAGCTTAGAGGCTAGCGGGAGGTACAATGAGCAGTTCTTC,CASSLEASGRYNEQFF
TRBV29-1,.,.,TRBJ2-3,15,TGCAGCGTTGTGCGGGACCTCATCACAGGGGATACGCAGTATTTT,CSVVRDLITGDTQYF
TRBV28,.,.,TRBJ1-2,14,TGTGCCAGCAGTTTAGTAATCAGGGCCTATGGCTACACCTTC,CASSLVIRAYGYTF
TRBV2,TRBD2,.,TRBJ2-3,14,TGTGGAAAGGGACTAGCGGGAGGTACAGATACGCAGTATTTT,CGKGLAGGTDTQYF
TRBV28,TRBD2,.,TRBJ2-2,15,TGTGCCAGCAGTCCTAGCGGGGGCAACACCGGGGAGCTGTTTTTT,CASSPSGGNTGELFF
TRBV5-5,TRBD2,.,TRBJ2-2,17,TGTGCCAGCAGCCCCTGGGTAGCGGGATTAAACACCGGGGAGCTGTTTTTT,CASSPWVAGLNTGELFF
TRBV19,TRBD2,.,TRBJ2-7,13,TGTGCCAGTAGTCCGGGGACTAACCACGAGCAGTACTTC,CASSPGTNHEQYF
TRBV4-3,.,.,TRBJ1-1,16,TGCGCCAGCAGCCAAGACGTCCGGGAGATTAACACTGAAGCTTTCTTT,CASSQDVREINTEAFF
TRBV9,.,.,TRBJ2-4,14,TGTGCCAGCAGCGTCGGGTCAGCCAAAAACATTCAGTACTTC,CASSVGSAKNIQYF
TRBV27,.,.,TRBJ1-2,15,TGTGCCAGCAGTTTTCGGGCAGGGGTAGATGATGGCTACACCTTC,CASSFRAGVDDGYTF
TRBV7-9,.,.,TRBJ2-7,13,TGTGCCAGCAGCCCTTACGGGTTCTACGAGCAGTACTTC,CASSPYGFYEQYF
TRBV6-6,.,once,TRBJ2-7,15,TGTGCCATTACGACAAGATCCCTAAGGAAATACGAGCAGTACTTC,CAITTRSLRKYEQYF
TRBV7-7,TRBD2,.,TRBJ2-5,16,TGTGCCAGCAGCTTGACTAGCGGGTACTTACAAGAGACCCAGTACTTC,CASSLTSGYLQETQYF